Described below is a single T cell receptor (beta chain) sequence and its context. The sample originates from a study of T cells in localized non-small cell lung cancer. Repertoires were generated with immunoSEQ multiplex PCR, while TCRdb's copy carries only in-frame clones and drops some. The sample contains some 25,000 clones, approximately 90% of which appear only once. CDR1 is ENHRY and CDR2 is SYGVKD in the germline V gene. The junction had 4 bases not matched to a gene; V was cut back by 2 bases and J by 2 bases. This CDR3 is built from 17 residues. Sequencing was performed on peripheral blood, taken before any cancer treatment. The sequence was obtained from a female donor of 60 years or more with stage II squamous cell lung carcinoma. The V gene is TRBV10-3, the J gene TRBJ2-3; 13 bases fit TRBD2. CDR3 coding DNA: TGTGCCATCAGTGAGAGGGGACTAGCGGGGAACACAGATACGCAGTATTTT. It yields the protein CAISERGLAGNTDTQYF.